These 29 T cell receptor beta chains were all obtained from the same sample, sequenced in a study of blood T cells in healthy people across ages. Together with a sample-barcoded 5' primer, a J-beta primer mix was included in a second PCR lasting roughly 6 to 12 cycles. Using its own MiXCR run on the 5' RACE reads, TCRdb lists one record per CDR3 protein. The sample contains fewer than 700,000 distinct CDR3 sequences, around 48% of which appear only once. The specimen sequenced was blood. These receptor sequences come from a man older than 75 in good health.

This rearrangement joins TRBV10-3 to TRBJ2-1; D may match TRBD1 or TRBD2 (5 bases each). The germline V gene encodes CDR1 ENHRY and CDR2 SYGVKD. V was pared by 6 bases and J by 5 bases, with 14 bases between. The CDR3 consists of 14 residues. The CDR3 DNA follows: TGTGCCATCAGGGGACCTTTGGTTCACAATGAGCAGTTCTTC. Protein: CAIRGPLVHNEQFF.

This rearrangement joins TRBV29-1 to TRBJ2-7; 9 nucleotides line up with TRBD2. V lost 4 bases to trimming and J lost 3 bases; unmatched junction nucleotides: 16. Germline CDR1 reads SQVTM; CDR2 reads ANQGSEA. The CDR3 consists of 17 residues. The CDR3 sequence is CSVGFHRSGSLDYEQYF. The DNA for the CDR3 is TGCAGCGTTGGATTCCACCGTAGCGGGAGTTTGGACTACGAGCAGTACTTC.

The rearrangement links TRBV20-1 to TRBJ2-3, with 13 bases lining up with TRBD2. Trimming at V came to 3 bases and at J to 4 bases, leaving 4 bases not matched to a gene. Germline CDR1 and CDR2: DFQATT and SNEGSKA (reference sequence). The CDR3 is 15 residues long. The CDR3 nucleotides read TGCAGTGCTAGGGGACTAGCGGGATCCCCAGATACGCAGTATTTT. It specifies CSARGLAGSPDTQYF.

V is TRBV5-4 and J is TRBJ2-1; D remains unclear. CDR1 SGHNT and CDR2 YYREEE come from the germline V gene (reference sequence). The CDR3 contains 14 residues. CDR3 sequence reads: CALARSSSYNEQFF. The CDR3 nucleotides are TGTGCTCTCGCCCGGTCGAGCTCCTACAATGAGCAGTTCTTC.

The chain joins TRBV29-1 to TRBJ2-3; 10 bases are shared with TRBD1. CDR3 length equals 16 residues. With 1 base clipped from V and 6 bases from J, the junction kept 10 bases outside the gene matches. Germline lookup yields CDR1 SQVTM and CDR2 ANQGSEA. In DNA, the CDR3 is TGCAGCGTTGAAGGGGACAGGGGCCAGGGTCTGGATACGCAGTATTTT. It encodes CSVEGDRGQGLDTQYF.

This clonotype was found many times. The rearrangement links TRBV5-1 to TRBJ2-3; D is unresolved. CDR3 size: 13 residues. Germline assignment: CDR1 SGHRS and CDR2 YFSETQ. Deletions cut 4 bases from V and 4 bases from J, with 10 bases between. In DNA form, the CDR3 reads TGCGCCAGCAGCCTGGACGCGGCAGATACGCAGTATTTT. Translated: CASSLDAADTQYF.

The chain links TRBV20-1 to TRBJ2-1; TRBD2 agrees at 10 bases. After removal of 6 bases from V and 6 bases from J, the junction contained 5 bases not matched to a gene. Germline values: CDR1 DFQATT, CDR2 SNEGSKA (reference sequence). The CDR3 loop spans 13 amino acids. The CDR3 DNA reads as TGCAGTGCCCACCGGACTAGCGGCAATGAGCAGTTCTTC. It is translated as CSAHRTSGNEQFF.

The rearrangement links TRBV28 to TRBJ2-5; D perhaps matches TRBD1 (6 bases). The CDR3 has 13 amino acids. With 5 bases removed from V and 13 bases from J, the gap between germline ends came to 20 bases. The germline V gene has CDR1 MDHEN and CDR2 SYDVKM. This CDR3 reads CASSAPRDTGGYF. The CDR3 DNA reads as TGTGCCAGCAGTGCCCCCCGGGACACCGGTGGGTACTTC.

This chain's CDR3 is CASSYLFSAGRTAVGDTQYF. The CDR3, as DNA: TGTGCCAGCAGTTACCTTTTTAGCGCAGGACGCACTGCCGTAGGAGATACGCAGTATTTT. The chain couples TRBV6-2 or TRBV6-3 to TRBJ2-3, with a possible D match to TRBD2 (5 bases). Per germline, CDR1 MNHEY and CDR2 SVGEGT. The CDR3 is made up of 20 amino acids. V was clipped by 2 bases and J by 5 bases, with 29 bases between them.

The rearrangement links TRBV19 to TRBJ1-5; TRBD1 is a possible D gene (6 bases). This CDR3 is 13 amino acids long. From germline, CDR1 is LNHDA and CDR2 SQIVND (reference sequence). Trimming took off 7 bases at V and 6 bases at J, with 13 bases between the two ends. The chain's CDR3 is CASNIQGTQPQHF. The CDR3 DNA follows: TGTGCCAGTAACATACAGGGTACTCAGCCCCAGCATTTT. Full variable domain (missing parts from reference TRBV19 and TRBJ1-5): DGGITQSPKYLFRKEGQNVTLSCEQNLNHDAMYWYRQDPGQGLRLIYYSQIVNDFQKGDIAEGYSVSREKKESFPLTVTSAQKNPTAFYLCASNIQGTQPQHFGDGTRLSIL.

The sample holds a few counts of this clonotype. V usage is TRBV7-9 and J usage is TRBJ1-4; maybe TRBD1 (5 bases). This CDR3 region has 15 residues. In germline, CDR1 is SEHNR, CDR2 FQNEAQ (reference sequence). Between the trimmed V and J ends, which lost 5 bases and 7 bases, there was a span of 17 bases. CDR3 sequence (DNA): TGTGCCAGCAGCCTTGCGGGGCGGTTCGTTGAAAAACTGTTTTTT. Translated, it gives CASSLAGRFVEKLFF. Supplemented by reference TRBV7-9 and TRBJ1-4, the full variable domain reads DTGVSQNPRHKITKRGQNVTFRCDPISEHNRLYWYRQTLGQGPEFLTYFQNEAQLEKSRLLSDRFSAERPKGSFSTLEIQRTEQGDSAMYLCASSLAGRFVEKLFFGSGTQLSVL.

This chain connects TRBV7-9 to TRBJ2-1; the D gene is possibly TRBD1 (6 bases). Germline values: CDR1 SEHNR, CDR2 FQNEAQ (reference sequence). The CDR3 sequence is 15 residues long. Between the trimmed V and J ends, which lost 2 bases and 5 bases, there was a span of 13 bases. CDR3 coding DNA: TGTGCCAGCAGCTTACAGGGGTTGGGACACAATGAGCAGTTCTTC. It translates to CASSLQGLGHNEQFF.

The chain combines TRBV5-1 with TRBJ2-5; a possible D gene is TRBD1 (6 bases). CDR3 length: 16 residues. The V end was cut by 1 base, the J end by 5 bases, with 18 bases between. Germline V gives CDR1 SGHRS, CDR2 YFSETQ. CDR3 DNA: TGCGCCAGCAGCTTGATATTCGCTGGGGGCGGGGAGACCCAGTACTTC. It translates to CASSLIFAGGGETQYF.

This clonotype came up many times. The chain recombines TRBV7-3 with TRBJ2-1; 7 bases are shared with TRBD2. In germline, CDR1 is SGHTA, CDR2 FQGTGA. The J segment lost 2 bases and the V segment lost 6 bases, leaving 7 bases of the junction unmatched. This CDR3 has 15 residues. The CDR3 DNA reads TGTGCCAGCAGTTTAGGCGGGGGAGCCTACAATGAGCAGTTCTTC. Its translation is CASSLGGGAYNEQFF.

The rearrangement uses TRBV12-3 or TRBV12-4 and TRBJ2-7, with 10 positions matching TRBD1. The CDR3 has 14 residues. With V trimmed by 5 bases and J by 5 bases, 6 bases remained unmatched. CDR3 nucleotides: TGTGCCAGCAGTCCGGGACAGGGGTCCGACGAGCAGTACTTC. Residues: CASSPGQGSDEQYF.

The chain joins TRBV29-1 to TRBJ1-1; no clear D gene. Germline V gene sequence: CDR1 SQVTM, CDR2 ANQGSEA. The CDR3 spans 12 residues. V was cut by 7 bases and J by 4 bases, with 13 bases left in between. CDR3 amino acids: CSAGNGGTEAFF. The CDR3, as DNA: TGCAGCGCCGGGAACGGAGGCACTGAAGCTTTCTTT.

This chain connects TRBV25-1 to TRBJ1-3; D gene unclear. With 6 bases removed from V and 2 bases from J, the gap between germline ends came to 5 bases. The CDR3 covers 12 residues. In germline, CDR1 is MGHDK, CDR2 SYGVNS. The CDR3 bases are TGTGCCAGCAGCACGGCTGGAAACACCATATATTTT. Amino acid sequence: CASSTAGNTIYF. The full variable domain, with the rest looked up from reference TRBV25-1 and TRBJ1-3, is EADIYQTPRYLVIGTGKKITLECSQTMGHDKMYWYQQDPGMELHLIHYSYGVNSTEKGDLSSESTVSRIRTEHFPLTLESARPSHTSQYLCASSTAGNTIYFGEGSWLTVV.

The chain joins TRBV20-1 to TRBJ2-5, with TRBD2 matching 9 bases. The CDR3 spans 18 residues. J gave up 11 bases and V 3 bases, and 25 bases lay outside the gene matches. Germline lookup yields CDR1 DFQATT and CDR2 SNEGSKA (reference sequence). This CDR3 is CSASGDASGVLFYNEQYF. CDR3 DNA: TGCAGTGCTAGTGGCGACGCTAGCGGGGTTCTATTCTACAATGAGCAGTACTTC.

V and J are TRBV20-1 and TRBJ2-1; 9 positions match TRBD2. Losses at the gene ends were 0 bases for V and 6 bases for J; bases not matched to a gene: 9. Per the germline V gene, CDR1 is DFQATT and CDR2 is SNEGSKA (reference sequence). The CDR3 is 16 amino acids. The CDR3 DNA follows: TGCAGTGCTAGAGACCCACGGCGCGGGGGGGGCAATGAGCAGTTCTTC. Translation gives CSARDPRRGGGNEQFF.

The chain combines TRBV5-1 with TRBJ2-2; D unresolved. The V and J ends lost 0 bases and 6 bases respectively, with 9 bases between them. This CDR3 has 14 residues. Per germline, CDR1 SGHRS and CDR2 YFSETQ. This CDR3 reads CASSLDRGSGELFF. CDR3 coding DNA: TGCGCCAGCAGCTTGGATCGCGGCTCCGGGGAGCTGTTTTTT.

In the case of this clonotype: A much bigger clone sits one base away, suggesting this may be a read error. CDR3 nucleotides: TGTGCCAGCGAGGAGTCGGGGGTATACGAGCAGTACTTC. Amino acids: CASEESGVYEQYF. V and J are TRBV6-6 and TRBJ2-7; possibly TRBD2 for D (6 bases). The CDR3 loop spans 13 amino acids. V lost 8 bases and J lost 4, with 15 bases in between. Germline CDR1 MNHNY, CDR2 SVGAGI (reference sequence).

On this clonotype: One junction end does not reproduce the germline sequence, and a read error may be involved. The rearrangement uses TRBV4-3 and TRBJ2-1; D possibly corresponds to TRBD1 (5 bases). The CDR3 runs 11 residues. The germline CDR1 and CDR2 sequences are LGHNA and YSLEER. The CDR3 here is CASSQGYEQFF. For the CDR3, the DNA is TGTGCCAGCAGTCAGGGCTACGAGCAGTTCTTC.

As for this clonotype: Germline is not matched at one junction end, which may reflect a read error. The J gene is TRBJ1-1, the V gene TRBV4-2; D not resolved. The CDR3 has 14 amino acids. The germline gives CDR1 LGHNA, CDR2 YNFKEQ. CDR3 nucleotides: TGTGCCAGCAACCAAGAACGGGAAACCACTGAAGCTTTCTTT. Its protein is CASNQERETTEAFF.

Turning to this clonotype: One junction end disagrees with the germline gene, perhaps due to a read error. V usage is TRBV20-1 and J usage is TRBJ2-3; possibly TRBD1 for D (5 bases). This CDR3 region has 15 residues. The germline V gene has CDR1 DFQATT and CDR2 SNEGSKA (reference sequence). The CDR3 DNA is TGTCCCCAAACCCCAGGGATGGTTAGCACAGATACGCAGTATTTT. This encodes CPQTPGMVSTDTQYF.

This clonotype was observed a handful of times. This chain connects TRBV29-1 to TRBJ2-3; 9 bases are shared with TRBD1. Germline loops: CDR1 SQVTM, CDR2 ANQGSEA. Trimming at V came to 4 bases and at J to 0 bases, leaving 8 bases not matched to a gene. CDR3 length equals 16 residues. CDR3: CSVGGYRGRSTDTQYF. DNA of the CDR3: TGCAGCGTTGGGGGATACAGGGGGCGCAGCACAGATACGCAGTATTTT.

This clonotype has just a few counts. The V gene is TRBV20-1, the J gene TRBJ2-5; the D is unclear. The CDR3 consists of 12 residues. Trimming removed 6 bases from V and 2 bases from J, with 10 bases in between. From germline, CDR1 is DFQATT and CDR2 SNEGSKA (reference sequence). The CDR3 DNA follows: TGCAGTGCATTACGGCAACAAGAGACCCAGTACTTC. Protein sequence: CSALRQQETQYF.

V is TRBV7-6 and J is TRBJ1-5; a possible D gene is TRBD1 (5 bases). The CDR3 loop spans 16 amino acids. Germline V gene lookup returns CDR1 SGHVS and CDR2 FNYEAQ. Deletions cut 2 bases from V and 3 bases from J, with 14 bases between. The chain's CDR3 is CASSLSSTRVNQPQHF. The DNA of the CDR3 is TGTGCCAGCAGCTTAAGCAGCACCAGGGTCAATCAGCCCCAGCATTTT. The full variable domain, in which reference TRBV7-6 and TRBJ1-5 provide the parts outside the CDR3, is GAGVSQSPRYKVTKRGQDVALRCDPISGHVSLYWYRQALGQGPEFLTYFNYEAQQDKSGLPNDRFSAERPEGSISTLTIQRTEQRDSAMYRCASSLSSTRVNQPQHFGDGTRLSIL.

V gene TRBV7-6 combines with J gene TRBJ2-3, with D unresolved. This CDR3 region has 16 residues. Germline V gene sequence: CDR1 SGHVS, CDR2 FNYEAQ. Trimming pared 0 bases from V and 0 bases from J, leaving 10 bases between. In DNA, the CDR3 is TGTGCCAGCAGCTTAGCCGTCTCCCCTAGCACAGATACGCAGTATTTT. Encoded protein: CASSLAVSPSTDTQYF.

This clonotype appeared a few times. This may be a read error: a much more frequent sequence differs by one nucleotide. The rearrangement links TRBV25-1 to TRBJ2-5; D may be TRBD1 (6 bases). With 2 bases removed from V and 11 bases from J, the gap between germline ends came to 15 bases. This CDR3 is built from 13 residues. CDR1 MGHDK and CDR2 SYGVNS come from the germline V gene. The CDR3, as DNA: TGTGCCAGCAGTGAACATGGACAGAATGAGCAGTACTTC. This gives the protein CASSEHGQNEQYF.